The text below deals with one T cell receptor beta chain. Its cognate antigen is unknown. This record comes from a study of T cell responses to AZD1222 COVID-19 vaccine. General observations from the study: The study sampled repertoires only after the peak T cell response.

Assay: immunoSEQ multiplex PCR; the TCRdb copy retains only in-frame clones and omits some. The sample records some 110,000 clones, about 90% being singletons. The TCR comes from an adult in good health. Sequenced here: peripheral blood, sampled on day 0 of AZD1222 vaccination.

The CDR3 is CATKGQEQETQYF. The CDR3 DNA reads TGTGCCACCAAGGGACAGGAACAAGAGACCCAGTACTTC. The chain joins TRBV24-1 to TRBJ2-5; 8 bases map to TRBD1. The CDR3 sequence is 13 residues long. V trimming: 8 bases; J trimming: 2 bases; junction bases outside the gene matches: 3. The germline CDR1 and CDR2 sequences are KGHDR and SFDVKD.